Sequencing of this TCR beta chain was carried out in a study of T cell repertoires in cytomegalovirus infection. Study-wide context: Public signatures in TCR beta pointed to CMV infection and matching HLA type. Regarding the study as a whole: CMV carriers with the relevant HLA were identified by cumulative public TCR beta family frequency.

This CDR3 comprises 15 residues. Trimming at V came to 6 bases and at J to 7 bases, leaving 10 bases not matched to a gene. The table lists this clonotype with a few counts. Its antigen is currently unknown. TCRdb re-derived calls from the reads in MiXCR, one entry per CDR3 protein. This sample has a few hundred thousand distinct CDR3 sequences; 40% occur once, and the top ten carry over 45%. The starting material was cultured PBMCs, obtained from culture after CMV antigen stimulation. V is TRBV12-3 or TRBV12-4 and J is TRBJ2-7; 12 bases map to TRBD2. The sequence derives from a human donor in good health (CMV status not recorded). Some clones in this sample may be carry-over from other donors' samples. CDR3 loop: CASSPRLAGVEEQYF. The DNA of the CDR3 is TGTGCCAGCAGCCCCCGACTAGCGGGAGTAGAGGAGCAGTACTTC.